This entry lists 25 T cell receptor beta chains sequenced from one sample in a study of spatial heterogeneity in lung cancer. TCRdb re-derived calls from the 5' RACE reads in MiXCR, one entry per CDR3 protein. The data hold about 85,000 distinct CDR3 sequences, with 15% to 25% observed a single time. Stated time point: sample taken at primary tumor resection. The authors sequenced whole RNA from tumor, nontumor lung or frozen PBMC without sorting. The sample was PBMCs, taken at surgery. These receptors came from a male donor with early-stage non-small cell lung cancer.

This clonotype was seen more than once but under ten times. The chain links TRBV20-1 to TRBJ2-3; D ambiguous. The CDR3 has 12 residues. V lost 5 bases, J lost 5 bases, and 11 bases lay in between. Per the germline V gene, CDR1 is DFQATT and CDR2 is SNEGSKA (reference sequence). The chain's CDR3 is CSAARTGDTQYF. The CDR3, as DNA: TGCAGTGCTGCCCGGACCGGAGATACGCAGTATTTT.

This chain uses TRBV5-1 with TRBJ2-2; D not certain. V lost 4 bases and J lost 5, with 15 bases in between. CDR1 is SGHRS and CDR2 is YFSETQ in the germline V gene. CDR3 length equals 15 residues. CDR3 protein: CASSAAGPPTGELFF. As DNA, the CDR3 is TGCGCCAGCAGCGCCGCCGGGCCTCCAACCGGGGAGCTGTTTTTT.

The V gene is TRBV6-6, the J gene TRBJ1-6; no firm D call. CDR1 and CDR2 (germline): MNHNY, SVGAGI (reference sequence). The CDR3 has 11 residues. V lost 8 bases to trimming and J lost 7 bases, with 6 bases between them. CDR3 region: CASYQNSPLHF. CDR3 nucleotide sequence: TGTGCCAGCTATCAAAATTCACCCCTCCACTTT.

The V gene is TRBV29-1, the J gene TRBJ1-2, with 12 positions matching TRBD1. The CDR3 extends over 15 amino acids. Trimming removed 2 bases from V and 7 bases from J; junction bases left unmatched: 8. Germline CDR1 reads SQVTM; CDR2 reads ANQGSEA. The CDR3 sequence: CSVESSGTGGFGYTF. As DNA, the CDR3 is TGCAGCGTTGAAAGTTCCGGGACAGGGGGCTTTGGCTACACCTTC.

The V and J genes are TRBV7-2 and TRBJ1-6; D gene uncertain. CDR1 and CDR2 from the germline V gene are SGHTA and FQGNSA. This CDR3 is built from 16 residues. V was shortened by 1 base and J by 0 bases, with 7 bases between the two germline ends. The CDR3 loop reads CASSLEGRSYNSPLHF. As DNA, the CDR3 is TGTGCCAGCAGCTTAGAAGGGCGCTCCTATAATTCACCCCTCCACTTT. The full variable domain, its missing parts supplied by reference TRBV7-2 and TRBJ1-6, is GAGVSQSPSNKVTEKGKDVELRCDPISGHTALYWYRQSLGQGLEFLIYFQGNSAPDKSGLPSDRFSAERTGGSVSTLTIQRTQQEDSAVYLCASSLEGRSYNSPLHFGNGTRLTVT.

This clonotype was counted between two and nine times. The chain uses TRBV20-1 and TRBJ2-3; a possible D gene is TRBD2 (5 bases). The germline gives CDR1 DFQATT, CDR2 SNEGSKA (reference sequence). The CDR3 is 15 amino acids. The V end lost 6 bases, the J end lost 0 bases, and 16 bases lay between the germline ends. The CDR3 nucleotides read TGCAGTGCCCTAGAGGGCTTGCCTAGCACAGATACGCAGTATTTT. It is translated as CSALEGLPSTDTQYF.

This clonotype was picked up many times. CDR3: CASTLSGSITDTQYF. CDR3 sequence (DNA): TGTGCCAGCACCCTCAGCGGGAGCATCACAGATACGCAGTATTTT. The chain uses TRBV6-5 and TRBJ2-3; 8 bases agree with TRBD2. Germline CDR1 reads MNHEY; CDR2 reads SVGAGI. The V gene end was trimmed by 7 bases and the J gene end by 2 bases; junction bases not matched to a gene: 8. CDR3 length equals 15 residues.

This clonotype was recorded a few times. The chain recombines TRBV6-6 with TRBJ2-7; 8 bases are a match to TRBD2. Per germline, CDR1 MNHNY and CDR2 SVGAGI (reference sequence). The junction had 5 bases not matched to a gene; V was cut back by 4 bases and J by 3 bases. This CDR3 is 14 amino acids long. The chain's CDR3 is CASSFPGGVYEQYF. CDR3 nucleotide sequence: TGTGCCAGCAGTTTCCCCGGGGGGGTCTACGAGCAGTACTTC.

A few counts support this clonotype. The rearrangement uses TRBV12-5 and TRBJ1-1, with no clear D. Germline V gene sequence: CDR1 LGHNT, CDR2 FRNRAP. The CDR3 totals 12 residues. The germline V and J ends were trimmed by 6 bases and 1 base, with 6 bases remaining between them. As DNA, the CDR3 is TGTGCTAGTGGCGGGAGGAACACTGAAGCTTTCTTT. This codes for CASGGRNTEAFF.

This chain joins TRBV6-5 and TRBJ2-3; D unclear. Germline CDR1 is MNHEY and CDR2 is SVGAGI. V gave up 6 bases and J gave up 1 base, with 8 bases separating them. This CDR3 is built from 13 residues. The CDR3 is CASRGPGTDTQYF. In nucleotides, the CDR3 is TGTGCCAGCAGGGGTCCGGGCACAGATACGCAGTATTTT.

This clonotype has ten or more counts. CDR3 sequence: CASSLDISGGTDTQYF. DNA for the CDR3: TGTGCCAGCAGCTTAGATATTAGCGGGGGCACAGATACGCAGTATTTT. The V and J genes are TRBV7-2 and TRBJ2-3; 8 bases map to TRBD2. The germline V gene has CDR1 SGHTA and CDR2 FQGNSA. The CDR3 extends over 16 amino acids. Trimming at V came to 1 base and at J to 1 base, leaving 4 bases not matched to a gene.

Ten or more counts support this clonotype. The V and J genes are TRBV30 and TRBJ1-1; D remains unclear. This CDR3 has 12 amino acids. Trimming left V 1 base short and J 10 bases short, with 13 bases between. In germline, CDR1 is GTSNPN, CDR2 SVGIG (reference sequence). The CDR3 DNA reads as TGTGCCTGGAGTGAATGGGCAGGTGGAGCTTTCTTT. Its protein product is CAWSEWAGGAFF.

This clonotype was seen ten or more times. This chain links TRBV7-2 with TRBJ2-3, with D hard to call. Germline V gene lookup returns CDR1 SGHTA and CDR2 FQGNSA. The V and J ends lost 0 bases and 5 bases respectively, with 9 bases between them. The CDR3 has 14 residues. This CDR3 is CASSLARPKDTQYF. The CDR3 DNA reads as TGTGCCAGCAGCTTAGCTAGACCAAAAGATACGCAGTATTTT.

The chain carries TRBV24-1 and TRBJ2-5; a possible D gene is TRBD2 (6 bases). V dropped 2 bases and J dropped 4 bases, with 13 bases sitting between them. The germline CDR1 and CDR2 sequences are KGHDR and SFDVKD. The CDR3 covers 15 residues. The CDR3 DNA reads TGTGCCACCAGTGATTCGGGAAAGGGAGGAGAGACCCAGTACTTC. Its translation is CATSDSGKGGETQYF.

This clonotype has a handful of counts. This chain links TRBV2 with TRBJ2-5; D gene unclear. The V end was cut by 10 bases, the J end by 0 bases, with 9 bases between. The germline V gene has CDR1 SNHLY and CDR2 FYNNEI. The CDR3 has 12 amino acids. The CDR3 coding sequence is TGTGCCACCACAGAGTACCAAGAGACCCAGTACTTC. Amino acid sequence: CATTEYQETQYF.

The chain combines TRBV6-2 or TRBV6-3 with TRBJ2-1; D might be TRBD1 (6 bases). With 5 bases removed from V and 7 bases from J, the gap between germline ends came to 12 bases. Germline CDR1 reads MNHEY; CDR2 reads SVGEGT. There are 13 residues in the CDR3. DNA for the CDR3: TGTGCCAGCAGTCTGCTCAGGGGTAATGAGCAGTTCTTC. This gives the protein CASSLLRGNEQFF.

The chain recombines TRBV7-7 with TRBJ2-7; tentative D call: TRBD2 (5 bases). V dropped 1 base and J dropped 4 bases, with 17 bases sitting between them. Germline V CDR1 and CDR2: SSHAT, FNYEAQ (reference sequence). The CDR3 sequence is 16 residues long. CDR3 in amino acids: CASSLVFRDFSYEQYF. CDR3 DNA: TGTGCCAGCAGCTTAGTGTTCCGGGATTTCTCATACGAGCAGTACTTC.

V gene TRBV30 combines with J gene TRBJ2-7; 11 nucleotides line up with TRBD1. V lost 5 bases, J lost 4 bases, and 10 bases stayed unmatched. This CDR3 contains 15 residues. Germline CDR1 GTSNPN, CDR2 SVGIG (reference sequence). CDR3 in amino acids: CAWESPGQGGYEQYF. The CDR3 DNA follows: TGTGCCTGGGAATCACCGGGACAGGGGGGATACGAGCAGTACTTC.

The chain joins TRBV6-5 to TRBJ2-4; D possibly corresponds to TRBD1 (6 bases). V shed 5 bases and J shed 7 bases, with 15 bases lying between them. CDR1 is MNHEY and CDR2 is SVGAGI in the germline V gene. CDR3 length equals 14 residues. In nucleotides, the CDR3 is TGTGCCAGCAGTCGAGGGGGAAGAGAGAACATTCAGTACTTC. As protein: CASSRGGRENIQYF.

This clonotype was picked up a small number of times. The rearrangement links TRBV5-1 to TRBJ2-2; D tentatively fits TRBD1 or TRBD2 (5 bases each). With 4 bases removed from V and 4 bases from J, the gap between germline ends came to 11 bases. The CDR3 runs to 14 residues. Germline V lookup: CDR1 SGHRS, CDR2 YFSETQ. The CDR3 nucleotides are TGCGCCAGCAGCCCCGGGACCACCACCGGGGAGCTGTTTTTT. Its translation is CASSPGTTTGELFF.

This clonotype came up a few times. The gene calls are TRBV7-2 and TRBJ2-3, with TRBD2 identical over 10 bases. The CDR3 has 18 amino acids. The germline V gene encodes CDR1 SGHTA and CDR2 FQGNSA. With V trimmed by 5 bases and J by 1 base, 12 bases remained unmatched. The DNA for the CDR3 is TGTGCCAGCAGCCCCTCCAGGAGCGGGGGGGCCGGCACAGATACGCAGTATTTT. Protein sequence: CASSPSRSGGAGTDTQYF.

This clonotype was seen many times. The V call is TRBV11-2, the J call TRBJ2-1; D gene ambiguous. CDR3 length equals 11 residues. Trimming took 5 bases from V and 8 from J, leaving 7 bases between them. In germline, CDR1 is SGHAT, CDR2 FQNNGV. In nucleotides, the CDR3 is TGTGCCAGCAGCCCAGATCATGAGCAGTTCTTC. It specifies CASSPDHEQFF.

V is TRBV6-5 and J is TRBJ2-3; no definite D call. The germline V gene has CDR1 MNHEY and CDR2 SVGAGI. The CDR3 is 16 residues long. Trimming removed 0 bases at V and 4 bases at J, with 14 bases between. CDR3 loop: CASSYSRPSLADTQYF. In nucleotides, the CDR3 is TGTGCCAGCAGTTACTCGAGGCCAAGCCTCGCAGATACGCAGTATTTT.

This clonotype is categorized as medium-sized. The chain joins TRBV29-1 to TRBJ1-5; D is unclear. The CDR3 is 13 residues long. V was cut by 0 bases and J by 7 bases, with 10 bases left in between. CDR1 and CDR2 from the germline V gene are SQVTM and ANQGSEA. The CDR3 bases are TGCAGCGTTGAAGAATGGGAGGGACAGCCCCAGCATTTT. Residues: CSVEEWEGQPQHF.

Only one count was recorded for this clonotype. The chain combines TRBV5-1 with TRBJ2-3; TRBD1 aligns across 7 bases. CDR1 is SGHRS, CDR2 YFSETQ, per germline. After removal of 1 base from V and 4 bases from J, the junction contained 6 bases not matched to a gene. The CDR3 is 15 amino acids. In DNA, the CDR3 is TGCGCCAGCAGCTTGAAGGGGGCGCGCGCAGATACGCAGTATTTT. Its protein product is CASSLKGARADTQYF.